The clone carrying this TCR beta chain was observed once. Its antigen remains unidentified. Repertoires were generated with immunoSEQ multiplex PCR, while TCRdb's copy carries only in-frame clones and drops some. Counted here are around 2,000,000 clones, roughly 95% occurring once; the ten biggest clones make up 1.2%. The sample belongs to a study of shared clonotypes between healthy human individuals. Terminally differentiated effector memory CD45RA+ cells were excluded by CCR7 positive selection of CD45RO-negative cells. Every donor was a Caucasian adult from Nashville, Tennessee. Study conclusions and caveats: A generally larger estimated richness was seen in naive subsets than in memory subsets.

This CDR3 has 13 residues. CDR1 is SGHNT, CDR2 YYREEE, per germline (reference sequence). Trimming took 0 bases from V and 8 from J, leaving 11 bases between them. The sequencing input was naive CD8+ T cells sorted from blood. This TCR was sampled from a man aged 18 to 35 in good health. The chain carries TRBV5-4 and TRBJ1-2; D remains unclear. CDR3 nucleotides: TGTGCCAGCAGCTTGGCCGCTACCGAGGGCTACACCTTC. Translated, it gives CASSLAATEGYTF.